These T cell receptor beta chains were read from a single sample in a study of OX40 agonist ivuxolimab in advanced cancers. Assay: immunoSEQ multiplex PCR; the TCRdb copy retains only in-frame clones and omits some. The sample lists more than 65,000 clones, just over 90% occurring once. Sample: CD4+ or CD8+ T cells sorted from blood, taken in a trial of the OX40 agonist ivuxolimab. The origin of the receptors is an adult with an advanced solid tumor such as melanoma, head and neck, liver or kidney cancer. The CDR3 runs from the conserved cysteine through the conserved F or W. D genes are given only for firm matches. The size of a clone is reported for some rows only, either as once, few or many, or as a class for expanded clones.

V gene,D gene,clone size,J gene,CDR3 DNA,CDR3 protein
TRBV19,NA,NA,TRBJ2-7,TGTGCCAGTAGTATGAAGGCAGGGTCCTACGAGCAGTACTTC,CASSMKAGSYEQYF
TRBV5-1,NA,NA,TRBJ1-1,TGCGCCAGCAGCTTTGGTGGCGACACTGAAGCTTTCTTT,CASSFGGDTEAFF
TRBV6-4,NA,NA,TRBJ2-3,TGTGCCAGCAGTGTTACTGGGACTAGCACAGATACGCAGTATTTT,CASSVTGTSTDTQYF
TRBV6-5,TRBD1,NA,TRBJ1-5,TGTGCCAGCAGTGGGACAGGGAGACAGCCCCAGCATTTT,CASSGTGRQPQHF
TRBV5-1,NA,NA,TRBJ1-1,TGCGCCAGCAGCTTTTCTTGGATGGGCAGTACCGAAGCTTTCTTT,CASSFSWMGSTEAFF
TRBV7-2,NA,once,TRBJ1-2,TGTGCCAGCAGCTTAGAGACAGCCTATGGCTACACCTTC,CASSLETAYGYTF
TRBV6-1,TRBD2,NA,TRBJ2-2,TGTGCCAGCAGTGACCTCCGTTTTAGCGGGATCTCTGTGGCCGGGGAGCTGTTTTTT,CASSDLRFSGISVAGELFF
TRBV27,NA,once,TRBJ2-4,TGTGCCAGCAGACAATATGGCGCCAAAAACATTCAGTACTTC,CASRQYGAKNIQYF
TRBV19,TRBD1,NA,TRBJ1-5,TGTGCCAGTAGACAGGGGGATCAGCCCCAGCATTTT,CASRQGDQPQHF
TRBV5-5,NA,NA,TRBJ1-2,TGTGCCAGCAGCTTGAATGGCTACACCTTC,CASSLNGYTF
TRBV27,NA,NA,TRBJ1-1,TGTGCCAGCAGCCGAGAGTCGTCCGGGCGGCGGAAAGCTTTCTTT,CASSRESSGRRKAFF
TRBV19,NA,NA,TRBJ2-4,TGTGCCAGTAGTATAGATGGGGGTATGGGGGCCAGGGGAGCCAAAAACATTCAGTACTTC,CASSIDGGMGARGAKNIQYF
TRBV7-2,NA,NA,TRBJ2-1,TGTGCCAGCAGCTTGGGTAGCGGGATAGGGGGCCCCAATGAGCAGTTCTTC,CASSLGSGIGGPNEQFF
TRBV6-6,TRBD2,NA,TRBJ2-1,TGTGCCAGCAGGGGGACTAGCGCACACAATGAGCAGTTCTTC,CASRGTSAHNEQFF
TRBV29-1,TRBD1,few,TRBJ1-1,TGCAGCGTGAGCTTGGGACAGGGCACTGAAGCTTTCTTT,CSVSLGQGTEAFF
TRBV5-1,NA,once,TRBJ2-7,TGCGCCAGCAGCTTGGACCGGAGCTCCTACGAGCAGTACTTC,CASSLDRSSYEQYF
TRBV5-1,NA,NA,TRBJ1-1,TGCGCCAGCAGCCCGACAGGAATCACTGAAGCTTTCTTT,CASSPTGITEAFF
TRBV7-6,TRBD1,NA,TRBJ2-7,TGTGCCAGCAGCTTAGCGTCCGGACAGGGCTACGAGCAGTACTTC,CASSLASGQGYEQYF
TRBV5-1,TRBD2,NA,TRBJ2-3,TGCGCCAGCAGCACTTTAGCGGGAGCTCGAGATACGCAGTATTTT,CASSTLAGARDTQYF
TRBV11-2,TRBD1,NA,TRBJ2-5,TGTGCCAGCAGCCGGACAGGGGCGGAAGAGACCCAGTACTTC,CASSRTGAEETQYF
TRBV29-1,TRBD1,NA,TRBJ2-7,TGCAGCGTAACACTAGGACAGGGTGCGGAGCAGTACTTC,CSVTLGQGAEQYF
TRBV7-6,NA,NA,TRBJ2-1,TGTGCCAGCAGCGTCAGCGGTTCTTCCTACAATGAGCAGTTCTTC,CASSVSGSSYNEQFF
TRBV9,NA,NA,TRBJ2-7,TGTGCCAGCAGCGTAGGGCCAGGTAGTAACTACGAGCAGTACTTC,CASSVGPGSNYEQYF
TRBV5-8,NA,NA,TRBJ1-5,TGTGCCAGCAGCTTGAGGCAGAATAATCAGCCCCAGCATTTT,CASSLRQNNQPQHF
TRBV28,NA,once,TRBJ1-5,TGTGCCAGCACTCGGGACTTCAATCAGCCCCAGCATTTT,CASTRDFNQPQHF
TRBV29-1,NA,NA,TRBJ2-1,TGCAGCGTCACCGACAGGACAAACTACAATGAGCAGTTCTTC,CSVTDRTNYNEQFF
TRBV5-1,TRBD2,NA,TRBJ2-5,TGCGCCAGCAGCACCGGGACTAGCGGGCTCCAAGAGACCCAGTACTTC,CASSTGTSGLQETQYF
TRBV6-5,NA,NA,TRBJ1-1,TGTGCCAGCACCACCCGGGGAAACACTGAAGCTTTCTTT,CASTTRGNTEAFF
TRBV27,TRBD1,NA,TRBJ2-7,TGTGCCAGCAGTTTAACAGGGGGCCCGTACGAGCAGTACTTC,CASSLTGGPYEQYF
TRBV7-3,TRBD1,once,TRBJ1-2,TGTGCCAGCAGCCCCGGACAGGGAAGTGGTATAGGCTACACCTTC,CASSPGQGSGIGYTF
TRBV5-1,NA,NA,TRBJ1-4,TGCGCCAGCAGCTTGACCGGAACTAATGAAAAACTGTTTTTT,CASSLTGTNEKLFF
TRBV18,NA,NA,TRBJ2-3,TGTGCCAGCTCAACTCAGAGCGGCTGGGCAGATACGCAGTATTTT,CASSTQSGWADTQYF
TRBV27,NA,NA,TRBJ1-1,TGTGCCAGCCCCCTAGACACACCGAACACTGAAGCTTTCTTT,CASPLDTPNTEAFF
TRBV7-2,NA,NA,TRBJ1-5,TGTGCCAGCAGCCCCGGGAGGTCAGCGCAGCCCCAGCATTTT,CASSPGRSAQPQHF
TRBV21-1,NA,NA,TRBJ1-1,TGTGCCAGCAGCGCACCGGGACAGGGGGGGATGAACACTGAAGCTTTCTTT,CASSAPGQGGMNTEAFF
TRBV7-2,NA,NA,TRBJ2-1,TGTGCCAGCAGTTTTTCGTCCAATGAGCAGTTCTTC,CASSFSSNEQFF